These 15 T cell receptor beta chains were sequenced from one sample in a study of breast tumors, draining lymph nodes, adjacent tissues. Axillary draining lymph nodes of breast cancer patients supplied the node samples. One entry per CDR3 protein, called by TCRdb with MiXCR from the multiplex PCR reads. Here the sample spans about 100,000 distinct CDR3 sequences, 21% being singletons. The sample comprised axillary lymph node tissue. The receptors were gathered from a female donor with breast cancer. Some clones in this sample may be carry-over from other donors' samples.

The chain combines TRBV18 with TRBJ1-3; D might be TRBD1 (6 bases). Germline CDR1 is KGHSH and CDR2 is LQKENI. CDR3 length equals 16 residues. V lost 3 bases, J lost 0 bases, and 12 bases lay in between. The DNA for the CDR3 is TGTGCCAGCTCACCCTGGACAGTCGGCTCTGGAAACACCATATATTTT. Residues: CASSPWTVGSGNTIYF.

This clonotype occurred many times. The gene calls are TRBV18 and TRBJ1-5; D unresolved. With 2 bases removed from V and 4 bases from J, the gap between germline ends came to 6 bases. The CDR3 is 13 residues long. Germline CDR1 KGHSH, CDR2 LQKENI. The chain's CDR3 is CASSPDRNQPQHF. The CDR3 DNA follows: TGTGCCAGCTCACCAGACCGAAATCAGCCCCAGCATTTT.

This clonotype was observed at least ten times. CDR3 nucleotides: TGCAGCGTTTCCCGTCGAGGCGGGAGCACCTACAATGAGCAGTTCTTC. It translates to CSVSRRGGSTYNEQFF. The V gene is TRBV29-1, the J gene TRBJ2-1; the match to TRBD2 covers 7 bases. The CDR3 spans 16 residues. V dropped 5 bases and J dropped 2; count of bases not matched to a gene: 12. Germline values: CDR1 SQVTM, CDR2 ANQGSEA.

This clonotype was detected many times. The CDR3 DNA sequence: TGTGCCAGCAGTGATGACTTGCGTGGACCCTATGGCTACACCTTC. Translating it yields CASSDDLRGPYGYTF. The J gene is TRBJ1-2, the V gene TRBV25-1; D uncertain. The CDR3 extends over 15 amino acids. Germline CDR1 and CDR2: MGHDK and SYGVNS. Trimming stripped 3 bases from V and 4 bases from J, with 15 bases between.

Ten or more counts support this clonotype. The gene calls are TRBV2 and TRBJ1-3, with D perhaps TRBD1 (6 bases). CDR3 size: 15 residues. The germline V gene has CDR1 SNHLY and CDR2 FYNNEI. V shed 5 bases and J shed 3 bases, with 14 bases lying between them. DNA for the CDR3: TGTGCCAGCAGTAAGGGGGGCGTCCTTGGAAACACCATATATTTT. It specifies CASSKGGVLGNTIYF.

The table lists this clonotype with a few counts. V gene TRBV7-9 combines with J gene TRBJ2-1; perhaps D is TRBD1 or TRBD2 (6 bases each). Germline V gene lookup returns CDR1 SEHNR and CDR2 FQNEAQ (reference sequence). CDR3 length equals 19 residues. Trimming took off 5 bases at V and 4 bases at J, with 27 bases between the two ends. CDR3 nucleotide sequence: TGTGCCAGCAGCCCACGTCACGGGGGCCACCCCCTCTTTTACAATGAGCAGTTCTTC. Residues: CASSPRHGGHPLFYNEQFF. Drawing the rest from reference TRBV7-9 and TRBJ2-1, the complete variable domain is DTGVSQNPRHKITKRGQNVTFRCDPISEHNRLYWYRQTLGQGPEFLTYFQNEAQLEKSRLLSDRFSAERPKGSFSTLEIQRTEQGDSAMYLCASSPRHGGHPLFYNEQFFGPGTRLTVL.

This clonotype was seen at least ten times. The rearrangement links TRBV20-1 to TRBJ2-7, with 10 bases aligning to TRBD2. This CDR3 has 14 residues. CDR1 is DFQATT and CDR2 is SNEGSKA in the germline V gene (reference sequence). The ends lost 5 bases at V and 6 bases at J; junction bases unmatched: 10. The CDR3 is CSAHLSGRRGEQYF. The CDR3 DNA reads TGCAGTGCTCATCTTAGCGGGAGGAGGGGCGAGCAGTACTTC.

This clonotype was recorded at least ten times. The J gene is TRBJ2-5, the V gene TRBV6-6; 9 bases fit TRBD2. Germline CDR1 is MNHNY and CDR2 is SVGAGI (reference sequence). V trimming: 4 bases; J trimming: 5 bases; junction bases outside the gene matches: 5. The CDR3 runs to 14 residues. CDR3 region: CASSSFAGGETQYF. Written as DNA, the CDR3 is TGTGCCAGCAGTTCCTTTGCGGGAGGGGAGACCCAGTACTTC.

As for this clonotype: This may be a read error, as it is one base from a much larger clone. The CDR3 region is CASSVGGGSVDEQYF. The CDR3 bases are TGTGCCAGCAGCGTAGGGGGCGGGAGTGTAGACGAGCAGTACTTC. This rearrangement joins TRBV9 to TRBJ2-7; TRBD2 matches 7 bases. V shed 0 bases and J 5 bases; nucleotides not matched to a gene: 8. This CDR3 is 15 amino acids long. Germline-derived CDR1 and CDR2 are SGDLS and YYNGEE. The variable domain in full, completed from reference TRBV9 and TRBJ2-7, reads DSGVTQTPKHLITATGQRVTLRCSPRSGDLSVYWYQQSLDQGLQFLIQYYNGEERAKGNILERFSAQQFPDLHSELNLSSLELGDSALYFCASSVGGGSVDEQYFGPGTRLTVT.

In this sample, this clonotype turned up many times. The chain combines TRBV20-1 with TRBJ1-6; weak D call: TRBD1 (6 bases). The V end lost 6 bases, the J end lost 5 bases, and 14 bases lay between the germline ends. CDR1 and CDR2 from the germline V gene are DFQATT and SNEGSKA (reference sequence). The length of the CDR3 is 14 residues. The CDR3 DNA reads as TGCAGTGCAACCCCGACAGGACATAATTCACCCCTCCACTTT. Translated, it gives CSATPTGHNSPLHF.

This clonotype has ten or more counts. V gene TRBV25-1 combines with J gene TRBJ2-3; no reliable D call. The J call may be in error: the DNA end matches TRBJ1-5 better. Germline V CDR1 and CDR2: MGHDK, SYGVNS. CDR3 length: 14 amino acids. DNA for the CDR3: TGTGCCAGCAGGGTAGCGGGAAGTTCAGATACGCAGCATTTT. Translated, it gives CASRVAGSSDTQHF.

At least ten counts were recorded for this clonotype. The rearrangement links TRBV10-3 to TRBJ1-2; D not resolved. The CDR3 consists of 14 residues. CDR1 is ENHRY and CDR2 is SYGVKD in the germline V gene. The V gene lost 0 bases and the J gene lost 8 bases, with 13 bases spanning the gap. CDR3: CAISESRQEDGYTF. CDR3 coding DNA: TGTGCCATCAGTGAGTCTAGGCAGGAGGACGGCTACACCTTC.

Many counts were recorded for this clonotype. The rearrangement joins TRBV5-1 to TRBJ2-7, with TRBD1 matching over 7 bases. The ends lost 0 bases at V and 7 bases at J; junction bases unmatched: 4. Germline V CDR1 and CDR2: SGHRS, YFSETQ. The CDR3 totals 13 residues. The CDR3 region is CASSLGQGLEQYF. CDR3 nucleotides: TGCGCCAGCAGCTTGGGACAGGGCTTGGAGCAGTACTTC.

In this sample, this clonotype turned up many times. The CDR3 region has the DNA TGCGCCAGCAGCTTGGCCGCAGGACCTACTGTGGATGAGCAGTTCTTC. As protein: CASSLAAGPTVDEQFF. The chain employs TRBV5-1 and TRBJ2-1; D is undetermined. The length of the CDR3 is 16 residues. The germline V gene has CDR1 SGHRS and CDR2 YFSETQ. V lost 0 bases and J lost 8, with 18 bases in between. Variable domain in full (rest from reference TRBV5-1 and TRBJ2-1): KAGVTQTPRYLIKTRGQQVTLSCSPISGHRSVSWYQQTPGQGLQFLFEYFSETQRNKGNFPGRFSGRQFSNSRSEMNVSTLELGDSALYLCASSLAAGPTVDEQFFGPGTRLTVL.

Details on this clonotype: The junction departs from germline at one end; a sequencing error may be responsible. The CDR3 sequence is CSAGESEQCF. CDR3 coding DNA: TGCAGTGCTGGAGAGTCCGAGCAGTGCTTC. The chain combines TRBV20-1 with TRBJ2-7; unclear D gene. The CDR3 is 10 residues long. Germline V gene data show CDR1 as DFQATT and CDR2 as SNEGSKA (reference sequence).